This T cell receptor beta chain was sequenced during a study of post-analysis software for immune sequencing data. This CDR3 has 15 amino acids. The V and J ends lost 2 bases and 1 base, in that order; junction bases with no gene match: 3. Study conclusions and caveats: Controls had significantly higher normalized Chao1 diversity than multiple sclerosis patients. Elevated frequency relative to controls characterized several TRBV segments in patients, TRBV5-6, TRBV5-1 and TRBV20-1 among them.

Included in the TCR beta cDNA libraries were unique molecular identifiers. The authors obtained 540,000 or so cDNA molecules from about 0.94 to 9.7 million T cells. Via MiXCR, TCRdb re-called the PCR reads, giving one row per CDR3 protein. The table shows a few hundred thousand distinct CDR3 sequences, with approximately 31% occurring only once. The sample holds many counts of this clonotype. Its antigen is unidentified. This TCR came from a girl aged 2-17 years with multiple sclerosis. This chain links TRBV12-3 or TRBV12-4 with TRBJ2-3; 7 bases match TRBD1. Material for sequencing was blood. DNA for the CDR3: TGTGCCAGCAGTTTAAGTGGACAGGGCACAGATACGCAGTATTTT. Translated: CASSLSGQGTDTQYF.